This T cell receptor (beta chain) was observed in a study of T-cell reconstitution after alpha-beta-depleted transplantation in children. Researchers prepared the TCRbeta library using unique molecular identifiers, the study reports. MiXCR, applied by TCRdb to the PCR reads, yields one record per CDR3 protein. The repertoire holds hundreds of thousands of distinct CDR3 sequences, about 8.4% seen once, with less than 40% in the top ten. The V segment lost 4 bases and the J segment 4 bases; nucleotides outside the gene matches: 8. The CDR3 has 15 amino acids. Germline-derived CDR1 and CDR2 are SEHNR and FQNEAQ (reference sequence). There are many counts of this clonotype.

The V gene is TRBV7-9, the J gene TRBJ2-5, with 8 nucleotides matching TRBD2. This material consisted of PBMCs, mostly from graft donor cells, taken 360 days after TCRalphabeta/CD19-depleted stem cell transplant. The clonotype comes from a male patient aged 2 to 10 who had a stem cell transplant for acute myeloid leukemia, so the T cells may come from the graft donor. The CDR3 nucleotides read TGTGCCAGCAGCTCCCAGCGGGAGAGTGTAGAGACCCAGTACTTC. Protein: CASSSQRESVETQYF.